This T cell receptor (beta chain) is drawn from a study of CD8+ T cells in alopecia areata. The wider study: Skin from roughly 6-13-month-old C3H/HeJ graft donors with spontaneous alopecia went to approximately 6-11-week-old female C3H/HeJ mice. General study results and limits: Especially in alopecia totalis/universalis, lesional scalp showed greater clonality than normal scalp did. Possibly because of HLA-related factors, TCR sharing was less clear across patients than in mice. Scalp samples also yield sequences from resident alphabeta T cells of normal skin.

RNA was isolated and reverse transcribed to cDNA, the sequencing template. TCRdb's copy holds only in-frame clones and misses some; the assay was immunoSEQ multiplex PCR. Listed for the sample are 250,000 or so clones, none seen a single time. This CDR3 is 14 amino acids long. The germline CDR1 and CDR2 sequences are GKSSPN and SITVG. This clone was detected a few times. Its target is unknown. Gene names are the mouse ones. The read ends 4 residues shy of where the CDR3 ends; the end is completed using the germline J gene. The study sorted pooled cutaneous lymph node cells by CD4, CD8alpha, NKG2D, NKG2ACE and other markers.

This TCR derives from a C3H/HeJ mouse with alopecia areata. Strain MHC haplotype: H2-k. The chain uses TRBV31 and TRBJ1-1; tentative D call: TRBD1 (5 bases). Material for sequencing was CD4+ T cells sorted from a lymph node. CDR3 sequence: CAWSLSQGKTEVFF. The sequenced CDR3 bases are TGTGCCTGGAGTCTATCTCAGGGCAAGACA.